This passage covers 10 T cell receptor beta chains from one sample sequenced in a study of blood T cell repertoires in COVID-19. This table comes from immunoSEQ multiplex PCR, and its TCRdb copy is limited to in-frame clones, with some not included. The sample shows about 62,000 clones, around nine tenths of them seen only once. Source material: peripheral blood. The receptors derive from a man between 70 and 80 years old with acute or convalescent COVID-19.

The V and J genes are TRBV3-1 (or the pseudogene TRBV3-2) and TRBJ1-1, with D possibly matching TRBD1 (5 bases). CDR1 and CDR2 (germline): LGHDT, YNNKEL (reference sequence). The CDR3 runs 12 residues. The V and J ends lost 3 bases and 5 bases respectively, with 7 bases between them. The CDR3 sequence is CASSQGRTEAFF. The CDR3 DNA follows: TGTGCCAGCAGCCAGGGGCGGACTGAAGCTTTCTTT.

The chain joins TRBV12-3 or TRBV12-4 to TRBJ2-1; D gene ambiguous. Deletions cut 4 bases from V and 5 bases from J, with 6 bases between. This CDR3 contains 12 residues. The CDR3 bases are TGTGCCAGCAGTTCGGAGAACAATGAGCAGTTCTTC. This gives the protein CASSSENNEQFF.

This CDR3 is CASSSTSGYDEQFF. The CDR3 nucleotides read TGCGCCAGCAGCTCCACTAGCGGGTACGATGAGCAGTTCTTC. The chain has TRBV5-1 and TRBJ2-1; 9 bases agree with TRBD2. From germline, CDR1 is SGHRS and CDR2 YFSETQ. Trimming at V came to 3 bases and at J to 8 bases, leaving 6 bases not matched to a gene. CDR3 length: 14 amino acids.

V gene TRBV5-1 combines with J gene TRBJ1-1, with D possibly TRBD1 on 5 matching bases. CDR3 length: 13 amino acids. Trimming removed 3 bases from V and 9 bases from J, with 15 bases in between. The germline V gene encodes CDR1 SGHRS and CDR2 YFSETQ. CDR3 sequence (DNA): TGCGCCAGCAGCTCTTTAGGGGACTTCAAAGCTTTCTTT. Translation: CASSSLGDFKAFF.

In its sample, this clone was seen once. This chain links TRBV5-1 with TRBJ2-5; TRBD2 might be the D (5 bases). This CDR3 has 13 amino acids. The germline gives CDR1 SGHRS, CDR2 YFSETQ. Trimming cost V 4 bases and J 5 bases, with 12 bases left between them. The CDR3, as DNA: TGCGCCAGCAGCGTGGGCTCGGGGGAGACCCAGTACTTC. Translated: CASSVGSGETQYF.

A word on this clone: Other DNA sequences in this sample translate to the same CDR3. V gene TRBV5-1 combines with J gene TRBJ2-5, with no clear D. The CDR3 sequence is 14 residues long. Germline values: CDR1 SGHRS, CDR2 YFSETQ. The V and J ends lost 0 bases and 0 bases respectively, with 6 bases between them. The CDR3 nucleotides are TGCGCCAGCAGCTTGGGAGCAAACCAAGAGACCCAGTACTTC. It codes for CASSLGANQETQYF.

The chain employs TRBV28 and TRBJ2-3; D is perhaps TRBD1 (5 bases). Trimming cost V 4 bases and J 4 bases, with 15 bases left between them. CDR1 is MDHEN, CDR2 SYDVKM, per germline. CDR3 size: 15 residues. The CDR3 nucleotides are TGTGCCAGCAGTTCTCAGGGCTTGGGTGCAGATACGCAGTATTTT. Encoded protein: CASSSQGLGADTQYF.

This clone was detected only a few times. The chain recombines TRBV28 with TRBJ2-2; possible D gene TRBD2, 6 bases. CDR1 and CDR2 (germline): MDHEN, SYDVKM. The CDR3 is 15 amino acids. The V end was cut by 7 bases, the J end by 2 bases, with 14 bases between. CDR3 sequence reads: CASIIGGGNTGELFF. In nucleotides, the CDR3 is TGTGCCAGCATTATCGGGGGAGGAAACACCGGGGAGCTGTTTTTT. The full variable domain, completed using reference TRBV28 and TRBJ2-2, is DVKVTQSSRYLVKRTGEKVFLECVQDMDHENMFWYRQDPGLGLRLIYFSYDVKMKEKGDIPEGYSVSREKKERFSLILESASTNQTSMYLCASIIGGGNTGELFFGEGSRLTVL.

CDR3 region: CASSEGLAGGQNEQFF. In nucleotides, the CDR3 is TGCGCCAGCAGTGAGGGCCTAGCGGGGGGGCAGAATGAGCAGTTCTTC. The rearrangement links TRBV10-1 to TRBJ2-1; 12 bases are shared with TRBD2. The CDR3 runs 16 residues. The ends lost 2 bases at V and 7 bases at J; junction bases unmatched: 6. CDR1 and CDR2 from the germline V gene are WNHNN and SYGVQD (reference sequence).

This rearrangement joins TRBV3-1 (or the pseudogene TRBV3-2) to TRBJ2-7; no firm D call. CDR1 and CDR2 (germline): LGHDT, YNNKEL (reference sequence). CDR3 length equals 13 residues. Trimming shortened V by 4 bases and J by 7 bases, and 14 bases separated the two germline ends. DNA for the CDR3: TGTGCCAGCAGCCGAGATGACCAAGCGGAGCAGTACTTC. Protein sequence: CASSRDDQAEQYF.